The clone carrying this T cell receptor beta chain was found once. This sample is drawn from a study of Ad26.COV2.S vaccination and SARS-CoV-2 variants. About the research overall: In the COV1001 trial, the donor was in the Ad26.COV2.S arm. Ad26.COV2.S shots went into the muscle once or twice, 56 days apart.

Treatment reported: approximately 18 received Ad26.COV2.S at low or high dose, single or two shots; about 5 received placebo; per-sample allocation not given. After the first vaccine or placebo injection, samples were drawn on day 63. The V gene end was trimmed by 7 bases and the J gene end by 0 bases; junction bases not matched to a gene: 20. The CDR3 is made up of 19 amino acids. CDR1 is MDHEN and CDR2 is SYDVKM in the germline V gene. Assay used: immunoSEQ multiplex PCR; TCRdb lists only in-frame clones, some missing. Of approximately 300,000 clones listed, about 85% were seen once; the top ten hold 2% to 2.5%.

The sequencing used peripheral blood, collected in a trial of Ad26.COV2.S vaccine versus placebo. The chain is built from TRBV28 and TRBJ1-1; 7 bases align to TRBD1. The sequence was collected from a person aged 18-65 years who received the Ad26.COV2.S COVID-19 vaccine or a placebo. The CDR3 sequence is CASTSPRVQGQSMNTEAFF. CDR3 nucleotide sequence: TGTGCCAGCACCTCCCCCCGAGTTCAGGGACAGTCAATGAACACTGAAGCTTTCTTT.